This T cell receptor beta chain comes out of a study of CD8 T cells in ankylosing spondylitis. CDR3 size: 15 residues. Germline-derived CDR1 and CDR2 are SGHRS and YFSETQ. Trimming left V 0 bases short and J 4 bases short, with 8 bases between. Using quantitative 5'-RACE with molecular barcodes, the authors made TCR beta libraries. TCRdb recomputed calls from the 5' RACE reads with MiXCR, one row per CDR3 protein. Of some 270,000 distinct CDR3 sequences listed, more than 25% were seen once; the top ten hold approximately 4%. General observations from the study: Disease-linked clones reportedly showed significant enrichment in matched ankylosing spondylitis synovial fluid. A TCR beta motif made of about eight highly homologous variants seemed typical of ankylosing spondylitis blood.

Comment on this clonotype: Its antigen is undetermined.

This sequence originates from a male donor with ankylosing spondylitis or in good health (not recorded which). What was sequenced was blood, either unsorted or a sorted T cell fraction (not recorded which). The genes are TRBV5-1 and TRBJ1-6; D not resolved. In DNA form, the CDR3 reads TGCGCCAGCAGCTTGGGGGCACTTTATAATTCACCCCTCCACTTT. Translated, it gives CASSLGALYNSPLHF. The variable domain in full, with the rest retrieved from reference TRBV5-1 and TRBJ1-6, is KAGVTQTPRYLIKTRGQQVTLSCSPISGHRSVSWYQQTPGQGLQFLFEYFSETQRNKGNFPGRFSGRQFSNSRSEMNVSTLELGDSALYLCASSLGALYNSPLHFGNGTRLTVT.